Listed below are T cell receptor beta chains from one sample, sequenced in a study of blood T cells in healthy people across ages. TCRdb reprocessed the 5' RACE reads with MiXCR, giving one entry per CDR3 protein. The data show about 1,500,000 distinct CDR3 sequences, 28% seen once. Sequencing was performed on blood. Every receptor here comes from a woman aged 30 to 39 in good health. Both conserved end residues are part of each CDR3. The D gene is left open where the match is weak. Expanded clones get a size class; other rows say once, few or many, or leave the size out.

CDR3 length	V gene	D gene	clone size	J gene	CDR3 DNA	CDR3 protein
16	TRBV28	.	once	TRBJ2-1	TGTGCCAGCAGTCCCATGGAGGGACCCCAACTTATAGGGCAGTTCTTC	CASSPMEGPQLIGQFF
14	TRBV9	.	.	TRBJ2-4	TGTGCCAGCAGCGCAGGTCCTTTTATGGGGGAGCAGTACTTC	CASSAGPFMGEQYF
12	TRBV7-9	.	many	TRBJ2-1	TGTGCCAGCAGCTTTAAGGTGAATGAGCAGTTCTTC	CASSFKVNEQFF
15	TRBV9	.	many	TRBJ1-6	TGTGCCAGCAGCGCCACGGGACACGGGAGTTCACCCCTCCACTTT	CASSATGHGSSPLHF
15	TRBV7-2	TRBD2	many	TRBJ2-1	TGTGCCAGCAGTTGGGGGGGGTCCTCCAAGAATGAGCAGTTCTTC	CASSWGGSSKNEQFF
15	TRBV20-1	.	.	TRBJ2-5	TGCAGTGCTCCCTGGTCCTCGAATCTAGAGGAGGCCCAGTACTTC	CSAPWSSNLEEAQYF
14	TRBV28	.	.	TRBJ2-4	TGTGCCAGCAGTTCTTCCGCGAGGGTTATTGAGCAGTACTTC	CASSSSARVIEQYF
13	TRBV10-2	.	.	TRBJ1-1	TGCGCCAGCGGGGGTACAGCTAACACTGAAGCTTTCTTT	CASGGTANTEAFF
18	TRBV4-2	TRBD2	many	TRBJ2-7	TGTGCCAGCAGCCAAGAAAGTACCCGAACTAGCGGCCCCTACGAGCAGTACTTC	CASSQESTRTSGPYEQYF
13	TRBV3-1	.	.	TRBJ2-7	TGTGCCAGCAGCCATACCGATGGGACGGCCAAGTACTTC	CASSHTDGTAKYF
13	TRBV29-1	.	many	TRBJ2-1	TGCAGCGTTGTAAGAGGGGTTTACAATGAGCAGTTCTTC	CSVVRGVYNEQFF
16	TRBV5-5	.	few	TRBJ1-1	TGTGCCAGCAGCTTTGACAGTACAACTACGAACACTGAAGCTTTCTTT	CASSFDSTTTNTEAFF
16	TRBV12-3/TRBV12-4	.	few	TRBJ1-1	TGTGCCAGCAGTTCCCACTCAGGGGTGCTGGGCACTGAAGCTTTCTTT	CASSSHSGVLGTEAFF
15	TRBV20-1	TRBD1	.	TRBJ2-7	TGCAGTGCTAGAGATCGATCCCAGGGGGTCCACGAGCAGTACTTC	CSARDRSQGVHEQYF
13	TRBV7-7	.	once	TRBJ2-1	TGTGTCAGCAGCTTAGCACAGGGAGCTGAGCAGTTCTTC	CVSSLAQGAEQFF
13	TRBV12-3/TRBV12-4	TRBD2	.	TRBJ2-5	TGTGCCAGCAGTTTGGTGGCTAGCGGCCCGGGGTACTTC	CASSLVASGPGYF
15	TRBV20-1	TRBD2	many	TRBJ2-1	TGCAGTGCCCGTGGACTAGCGGGAGAGTACAATGAGCAGTTCTTC	CSARGLAGEYNEQFF
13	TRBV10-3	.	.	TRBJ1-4	TGTGCCATCAGTGTTTCCACTAATGAAAAACTGTTTTTT	CAISVSTNEKLFF
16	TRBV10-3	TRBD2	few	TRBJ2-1	TGTGCCATTAGTGGTTCTAGCGGGGGGCCTAGGAATGAGCAGTTCTTC	CAISGSSGGPRNEQFF
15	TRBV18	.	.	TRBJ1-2	TGTGCCAGCTCACCCGGTCCCTCCGGGAGCTATGGCTACACCTTC	CASSPGPSGSYGYTF
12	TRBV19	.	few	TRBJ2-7	TGTGCCAGTAGTATAGAGGGAGGCGAGCAGTACTTC	CASSIEGGEQYF
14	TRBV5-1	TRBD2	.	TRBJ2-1	TGCGCCAGCAGCAAGAGCGGGGACTACAATGAGCAGTTCTTC	CASSKSGDYNEQFF
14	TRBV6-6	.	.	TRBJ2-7	TGTGCCAGCAATAACCGGGACCGAGCGTACGAGCAGTACTTC	CASNNRDRAYEQYF
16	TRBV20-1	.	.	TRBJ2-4	TGCAGTGCTAGAGATCATCTAGTTGAGACCAAAAACATTCAGGACTTC	CSARDHLVETKNIQDF
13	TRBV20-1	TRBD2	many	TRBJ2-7	TGCAGTGCTAGTAGCGGGAGTCCCTACGAGCAGTACTTC	CSASSGSPYEQYF
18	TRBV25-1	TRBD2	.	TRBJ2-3	TGTGCCAGCAGTGAATATGGACTAGCGGGGGGTTTCACAGATACGCGGTATTTT	CASSEYGLAGGFTDTRYF
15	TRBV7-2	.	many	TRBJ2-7	TGTGCCAGCAGCCCCTCTGGGCAGGGACTCTACGAGCAGTACTTC	CASSPSGQGLYEQYF
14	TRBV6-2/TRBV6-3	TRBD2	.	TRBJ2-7	TGTGCCAGCAGTTTTAGCGGGAGATTCTACGAGCAGTACTTC	CASSFSGRFYEQYF
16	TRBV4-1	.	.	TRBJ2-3	TGCGCCAGCAGCCAAGGATTTGGCGGGGGCACAGATACGCAGTATTTT	CASSQGFGGGTDTQYF
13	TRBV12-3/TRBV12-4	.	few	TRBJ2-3	TGTGCCAGCAGTTGGAACCCCGTTGATACGCAGTATTTT	CASSWNPVDTQYF
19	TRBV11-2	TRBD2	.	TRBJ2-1	TGTGCCAGCAGCTTATCGGGGGGAGAGAAAGCGGTCTCCTACAATGAGCAGTTCTTC	CASSLSGGEKAVSYNEQFF
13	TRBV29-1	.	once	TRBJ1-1	TGCAGCGTTGTGGGGGACGTGGACGCTGAAGCTTTCTTT	CSVVGDVDAEAFF
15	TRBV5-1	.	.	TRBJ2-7	TGCGCCAACAGCTTGGGGGACCTCCCCTCCCTCGAGCAGTACTTC	CANSLGDLPSLEQYF
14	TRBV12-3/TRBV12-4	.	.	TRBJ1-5	TGTGCCAGCAATTTTGGTAGGGGTAATCAGCCCCAGCATTTT	CASNFGRGNQPQHF
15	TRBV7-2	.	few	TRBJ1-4	TGTGCCAGCAGCTTGTCGGGCGGTACTAATGAAAAACTGTTTTTT	CASSLSGGTNEKLFF
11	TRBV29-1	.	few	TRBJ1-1	TGCAGCGCCCGAAAGAACACTGAAGCTTTCTTT	CSARKNTEAFF
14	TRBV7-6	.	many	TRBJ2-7	TGTGCCAGCAGCTTAGATGACAGCTCCTACGAGCAGTACTTC	CASSLDDSSYEQYF
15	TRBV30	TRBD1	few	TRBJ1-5	TGTGCCTGGACTACCGGGACAGGGGGCGTTCAGCCCCAGCATTTT	CAWTTGTGGVQPQHF
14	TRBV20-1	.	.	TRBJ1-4	TGCAGTGCTAGAGTGGGTCGGATAAATGTAAAACTGTTTTTT	CSARVGRINVKLFF
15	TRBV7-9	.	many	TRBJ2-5	TGTGCCAGCAGCCCCCCCTCTACCGCGGAAGAGACCCAGTACTTC	CASSPPSTAEETQYF
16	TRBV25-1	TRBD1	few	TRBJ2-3	TGTGCCAGCAGTGAATTCCGGACAGGCGGTACGGATACGCAGTATTTT	CASSEFRTGGTDTQYF
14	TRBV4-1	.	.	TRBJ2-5	TGCGCCAGCAGCCGGGCCTTAAGGGAGGAGACCCAGTACTTC	CASSRALREETQYF
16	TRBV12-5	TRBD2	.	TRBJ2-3	TGTGCTAGTGGTTTGCCTAGCGGGATAGTTGCAGATACGCAGTATTTT	CASGLPSGIVADTQYF
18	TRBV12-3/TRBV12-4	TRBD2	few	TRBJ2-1	TGTGCCAGCAGTCCACTCGGACTAGCGGGAGGGGGGCCAAATGAGCAGTTCTTC	CASSPLGLAGGGPNEQFF
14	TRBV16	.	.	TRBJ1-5	TGTGCCAGCAGCCAAGACAGCCTTGATCAGCCCCAGCATTTT	CASSQDSLDQPQHF
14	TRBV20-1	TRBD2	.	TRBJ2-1	TGCAGTGCGCCGGGACTACCCAGGAAGGATGAGCAGTTCTTC	CSAPGLPRKDEQFF